This TCR beta chain was obtained from a study of cytomegalovirus exposure and HLA in healthy donors. Use of 60 Vbeta and 13 Jbeta primers characterized the PCR. Only in-frame clones appear in the TCRdb table, and some are missing; sequencing was by immunoSEQ multiplex PCR. This table holds 140,000 or so clones, under 80% found once. The donors gave bone marrow, and they were healthy. Sequencing was carried out using PBMCs. This sequence was found in a man younger than 35 in good health and CMV-seropositive.

CDR3 sequence: CASSSGTTGYNEQFF. For the CDR3, the DNA is TGTGCCAGCAGCTCCGGGACAACCGGATACAATGAGCAGTTCTTC. The V call is TRBV11-3, the J call TRBJ2-1; TRBD1 might be the D (6 bases). Germline CDR1 SGHNT, CDR2 YENEEA. The V end was cut by 4 bases, the J end by 4 bases, with 14 bases between. The CDR3 consists of 15 residues.